Presented here are 32 T cell receptor beta chains from one specimen sequenced in a study of blood T cells in healthy people across ages. A second roughly 6 to 12 cycle PCR used barcoded and J-beta primers. TCRdb itself ran the 5' RACE reads through MiXCR, one entry per CDR3 protein. The top ten hold 5% to 7% of the sample, which has about 1.4 million distinct CDR3 sequences, approximately 59% seen once. The specimen was blood. These receptors were taken from a man aged 18 to 30 in good health.

The rearrangement links TRBV20-1 to TRBJ2-1, with 10 bases lining up with TRBD2. The length of the CDR3 is 15 residues. J lost 7 bases, V lost 3 bases, and 9 bases had no gene match. CDR1 is DFQATT, CDR2 SNEGSKA, per germline (reference sequence). Here the CDR3 reads CSASSSGSYENEQFF. The CDR3 coding sequence is TGCAGTGCTAGTTCTAGCGGGAGTTACGAGAATGAGCAGTTCTTC.

This chain uses TRBV12-3 or TRBV12-4 with TRBJ1-2, with no clear D. V was shortened by 3 bases and J by 12 bases, with 14 bases between the two germline ends. This CDR3 has 12 residues. Here the CDR3 reads CASSFGGDRHTF. CDR3 DNA sequence: TGTGCCAGCAGTTTTGGCGGGGATCGCCACACCTTC.

This clonotype was seen repeatedly, ten times or more. The rearrangement uses TRBV6-5 and TRBJ2-1; the D gene is possibly TRBD2 (5 bases). The germline CDR1 and CDR2 sequences are MNHEY and SVGAGI. The CDR3 spans 13 residues. The germline V and J ends were trimmed by 0 bases and 8 bases, with 8 bases remaining between them. CDR3 residues: CASSYSGADEQFF. The CDR3, as DNA: TGTGCCAGCAGTTACTCTGGAGCGGATGAGCAGTTCTTC.

The rearrangement links TRBV12-3 or TRBV12-4 to TRBJ2-5; TRBD1 aligns across 10 bases. V shed 3 bases and J 5 bases; nucleotides not matched to a gene: 6. The length of the CDR3 is 15 residues. CDR3 DNA sequence: TGTGCCAGCAGTTTCGGACCGGGACAGGGGGAGACCCAGTACTTC. This encodes CASSFGPGQGETQYF.

This clonotype was observed a handful of times. The chain joins TRBV27 to TRBJ1-2; 7 bases match TRBD1. The CDR3 has 14 amino acids. Germline V gives CDR1 MNHEY, CDR2 SMNVEV (reference sequence). After removal of 2 bases from V and 4 bases from J, the junction contained 4 bases not matched to a gene. The CDR3, as DNA: TGTGCCAGCAGTTTAAAGGGGGCCGGCTATGGCTACACCTTC. It codes for CASSLKGAGYGYTF.

This clonotype occurred a few times. This sequence joins TRBV29-1 and TRBJ1-1; D gene unclear. The V gene's germline CDR1 is SQVTM and CDR2 ANQGSEA. This CDR3 is built from 13 residues. Deletions cut 1 base from V and 6 bases from J, with 12 bases between. In nucleotides, the CDR3 is TGCAGCGTTGAAGGGACCCCAGCTCCTGAAGCTTTCTTT. Translation: CSVEGTPAPEAFF.

A few counts support this clonotype. The V gene is TRBV18, the J gene TRBJ2-5; 7 bases agree with TRBD1. V shed 1 base and J 7 bases; nucleotides not matched to a gene: 9. The CDR3 contains 15 residues. The germline V gene encodes CDR1 KGHSH and CDR2 LQKENI. DNA of the CDR3: TGTGCCAGCTCACCACGGACAGGTCCCACCGGGACCCAGTACTTC. Its translation: CASSPRTGPTGTQYF. The full variable domain, in which reference TRBV18 and TRBJ2-5 provide the parts outside the CDR3, is NAGVMQNPRHLVRRRGQEARLRCSPMKGHSHVYWYRQLPEEGLKFMVYLQKENIIDESGMPKERFSAEFPKEGPSILRIQQVVRGDSAAYFCASSPRTGPTGTQYFGPGTRLLVL.

This clonotype showed up just a few times. The chain carries TRBV4-1 and TRBJ2-7; 10 positions match TRBD2. The CDR3 totals 14 residues. V shed 3 bases, J shed 5 bases, and the junction held 4 bases outside the gene matches. Germline CDR1 and CDR2: MGHRA and YSYEKL. CDR3 region: CASSQPGLANEQYF. CDR3 nucleotides: TGCGCCAGCAGCCAGCCGGGACTAGCGAACGAGCAGTACTTC.

The chain recombines TRBV10-3 with TRBJ1-2; the D is unclear. Germline lookup yields CDR1 ENHRY and CDR2 SYGVKD. Trimming took 0 bases from V and 5 from J, leaving 13 bases between them. The CDR3 contains 15 residues. CDR3: CAISESSLGFYGYTF. CDR3 coding DNA: TGTGCCATCAGTGAGTCGAGCCTAGGCTTTTATGGCTACACCTTC.

This chain connects TRBV2 to TRBJ2-3, with D possibly TRBD1 on 6 matching bases. Judging by the DNA end, TRBJ1-5 fits better; the J call may be wrong. This CDR3 spans 16 amino acids. In germline, CDR1 is SNHLY, CDR2 FYNNEI. CDR3 coding DNA: TGTGCCAGCAGCACCTTTAGGGGGGACTCCACAGATACGCAGCATTTT. Amino acids: CASSTFRGDSTDTQHF.

This chain uses TRBV7-9 with TRBJ1-6; D perhaps matches TRBD1 (5 bases). The V and J ends lost 5 bases and 7 bases respectively, with 15 bases between them. The germline V gene has CDR1 SEHNR and CDR2 FQNEAQ (reference sequence). The length of the CDR3 is 15 residues. The CDR3 coding sequence is TGTGCCAGCAGCCTGAGCGGGACTCTAAATTCACCCCTCCACTTT. Translated: CASSLSGTLNSPLHF.

This clonotype occurred a few times. The chain links TRBV18 to TRBJ2-3; D is possibly TRBD1 or TRBD2 (5 bases each). This CDR3 comprises 16 residues. Trimming cost V 3 bases and J 4 bases, with 17 bases left between them. CDR1 is KGHSH and CDR2 is LQKENI in the germline V gene. CDR3 sequence: CASSPVGVMQADTQYF. The CDR3 DNA reads as TGTGCCAGCTCACCGGTGGGGGTCATGCAAGCAGATACGCAGTATTTT. Full variable domain (outside the CDR3, taken from reference TRBV18 and TRBJ2-3): NAGVMQNPRHLVRRRGQEARLRCSPMKGHSHVYWYRQLPEEGLKFMVYLQKENIIDESGMPKERFSAEFPKEGPSILRIQQVVRGDSAAYFCASSPVGVMQADTQYFGPGTRLTVL.

J is TRBJ1-2 and V is TRBV5-1; 10 nucleotides line up with TRBD1. The CDR3 spans 14 residues. The V gene's germline CDR1 is SGHRS and CDR2 YFSETQ. Trimming took 2 bases from V and 5 from J; bases not matched to a gene: 3. The CDR3 DNA reads TGCGCCAGCAGCTTCGAGGGACAGGGGTATGGCTACACCTTC. As protein: CASSFEGQGYGYTF.

This clonotype has just a few counts. This chain uses TRBV4-2 with TRBJ2-5; 10 positions match TRBD2. V lost 1 base to trimming and J lost 0 bases; unmatched junction nucleotides: 8. The CDR3 is 18 amino acids. In germline, CDR1 is LGHNA, CDR2 YNFKEQ. The CDR3, as DNA: TGTGCCAGCAGCCAAGTAGTCGAAGGACTAGCGGACCAAGAGACCCAGTACTTC. Its translation is CASSQVVEGLADQETQYF.

The V call is TRBV20-1, the J call TRBJ2-5; 9 bases align to TRBD1. The junction had 12 bases not matched to a gene; V was cut back by 2 bases and J by 11 bases. The CDR3 is made up of 14 amino acids. Germline lookup yields CDR1 DFQATT and CDR2 SNEGSKA (reference sequence). DNA for the CDR3: TGCAGTGCTAGATCCGGACAGGGGAATGAGGAGCAGTACTTC. It is translated as CSARSGQGNEEQYF.

The V call is TRBV9, the J call TRBJ2-7; 7 bases align to TRBD2. The V segment lost 4 bases and the J segment 7 bases; nucleotides outside the gene matches: 11. The CDR3 spans 14 residues. CDR1 and CDR2 from the germline V gene are SGDLS and YYNGEE. For the CDR3, the DNA is TGTGCCAGCAGCCGCGGGAGTCCCCTCAATGAGCAGTACTTC. As protein: CASSRGSPLNEQYF.

The chain has TRBV7-6 and TRBJ2-1, with TRBD1 as a possible D gene (6 bases). V lost 1 base and J 0 bases, leaving 10 bases between the germline ends. Germline V gives CDR1 SGHVS, CDR2 FNYEAQ. The CDR3 length is 16 residues. The CDR3 DNA follows: TGTGCCAGCAGCTTAGTGGGGACAAGCTCCTACAATGAGCAGTTCTTC. Translating it yields CASSLVGTSSYNEQFF.

This clonotype was found a few times. The CDR3 region has the DNA TGTGCCAGCAGCTTAAGGCTGGGGGCAGCCGAGCAGTACTTC. Encoded protein: CASSLRLGAAEQYF. The chain uses TRBV7-9 and TRBJ2-4; TRBD1 is a possible D gene (6 bases). The end of the DNA is better explained by TRBJ2-7, so the J call may be wrong. This CDR3 region has 14 residues. The germline V gene encodes CDR1 SEHNR and CDR2 FQNEAQ (reference sequence).

V usage is TRBV4-3 and J usage is TRBJ2-7, with D uncertain. From germline, CDR1 is LGHNA and CDR2 YSLEER. This CDR3 spans 13 amino acids. The V end was cut by 4 bases, the J end by 2 bases, with 9 bases between. CDR3 region: CASSPARTYEQYF. The DNA of the CDR3 is TGCGCCAGCAGCCCCGCACGGACCTACGAGCAGTACTTC.

The DNA for the CDR3 is TGCAGTGCTAGGGGGGAAACAATCTCCTACGAGCAGTACTTC. Protein product: CSARGETISYEQYF. This chain joins TRBV20-1 and TRBJ2-7; possibly TRBD1 or TRBD2 for D (5 bases each). Germline V gene sequence: CDR1 DFQATT, CDR2 SNEGSKA (reference sequence). The CDR3 totals 14 residues. V lost 3 bases and J lost 0, with 12 bases in between.

The V and J genes are TRBV25-1 and TRBJ2-4; TRBD2 aligns across 12 bases. The tail of the sequence fits TRBJ2-7 better, so the J call may be wrong. The CDR3 extends over 14 amino acids. The V gene's germline CDR1 is MGHDK and CDR2 SYGVNS. The DNA for the CDR3 is TGTGCCAGCAGAGGGACTAGCGGGTTTTACGAGCAGTACTTC. Encoded protein: CASRGTSGFYEQYF.

This clonotype appeared a single time. The V and J genes are TRBV4-1 and TRBJ1-2; no definite D call. The CDR3 length is 15 residues. The germline CDR1 and CDR2 sequences are MGHRA and YSYEKL. The V and J ends lost 0 bases and 4 bases respectively, with 12 bases between them. The CDR3 spells CASSQDPGRSYGYTF. For the CDR3, the DNA is TGCGCCAGCAGCCAAGACCCAGGACGGTCCTATGGCTACACCTTC.

The J gene is TRBJ2-1, the V gene TRBV12-3 or TRBV12-4, with 10 bases matching TRBD2. This CDR3 region has 16 residues. The junction had 8 bases not matched to a gene; V was cut back by 1 base and J by 8 bases. The CDR3 is CASSLGSSGSGDEQFF. The CDR3 nucleotides are TGTGCCAGCAGTTTAGGGTCTAGCGGGAGTGGGGATGAGCAGTTCTTC.

Turning to this clonotype: A read error may be the cause here, since a much bigger clone is one base away. V and J are TRBV5-1 and TRBJ2-2, with D possibly being TRBD1 (6 bases). Germline-derived CDR1 and CDR2 are SGHRS and YFSETQ. Trimming removed 6 bases at V and 4 bases at J, with 19 bases between. The CDR3 length is 16 residues. The CDR3 spells CASTRGQRIATGELFF. The CDR3 DNA reads as TGCGCCAGCACCAGAGGACAGCGTATAGCCACCGGGGAGCTGTTTTTT.

This sequence joins TRBV7-2 and TRBJ1-2; the D is unclear. The V end was cut by 5 bases, the J end by 2 bases, with 15 bases between. The length of the CDR3 is 15 residues. The germline V gene has CDR1 SGHTA and CDR2 FQGNSA. For the CDR3, the DNA is TGTGCCAGCAGCCTACGGTACAGCCTAAACTATGGCTACACCTTC. It is translated as CASSLRYSLNYGYTF.

V and J are TRBV28 and TRBJ1-6; 9 nucleotides match TRBD1. The junction had 15 bases not matched to a gene; V was cut back by 1 base and J by 2 bases. The CDR3 totals 21 residues. Germline-derived CDR1 and CDR2 are MDHEN and SYDVKM. For the CDR3, the DNA is TGTGCCAGCAGTTTATTTAAACTCCGGGACAGGGAAAGACCCTATAATTCACCCCTCCACTTT. Its protein is CASSLFKLRDRERPYNSPLHF.

The chain has TRBV10-3 and TRBJ1-4; tentative D call: TRBD1 (5 bases). V lost 3 bases and J lost 8, with 7 bases in between. The CDR3 consists of 12 residues. Germline V gene lookup returns CDR1 ENHRY and CDR2 SYGVKD. The DNA for the CDR3 is TGTGCCATCAGTGATGGGGGGGAAAAACTGTTTTTT. Translating gives CAISDGGEKLFF.

This clonotype was seen only a few times. V usage is TRBV25-1 and J usage is TRBJ2-5; possible D gene TRBD1, 6 bases. V was cut by 4 bases and J by 5 bases, with 14 bases left in between. The CDR3 extends over 14 amino acids. CDR1 is MGHDK and CDR2 is SYGVNS in the germline V gene. CDR3 region: CASSADQGIETQYF. Written as DNA, the CDR3 is TGTGCCAGCAGTGCGGACCAGGGGATCGAGACCCAGTACTTC.

The gene calls are TRBV12-5 and TRBJ2-1; the D gene is possibly TRBD1 (6 bases). The CDR3 has 13 amino acids. Germline CDR1 reads LGHNT; CDR2 reads FRNRAP. CDR3 nucleotide sequence: TGTGCGCATTTTGGACAGTATGGCGATGAGCAGTTCTTC. This translates into CAHFGQYGDEQFF.

The chain combines TRBV25-1 with TRBJ2-3, with D perhaps assigned TRBD1 or TRBD2 (5 bases each). The germline V and J ends were trimmed by 5 bases and 5 bases, with 17 bases remaining between them. CDR3 length: 15 residues. The V gene's germline CDR1 is MGHDK and CDR2 SYGVNS. The CDR3 loop is CASSRDASGGDTQYF. The CDR3 DNA reads TGTGCCAGCAGTCGGGACGCGTCTGGTGGAGATACGCAGTATTTT.

The V gene is TRBV7-2, the J gene TRBJ2-5; 7 nucleotides line up with TRBD2. J was trimmed by 0 bases and V by 1 base; bases with no gene match: 2. Germline V lookup: CDR1 SGHTA, CDR2 FQGNSA. This CDR3 has 15 amino acids. The CDR3 nucleotides read TGTGCCAGCAGCTTAGAGAGCGGGGACCAAGAGACCCAGTACTTC. Translation gives CASSLESGDQETQYF.

The chain is built from TRBV20-1 and TRBJ2-7, with D possibly being TRBD2 (7 bases). V lost 5 bases to trimming and J lost 1 base, with 27 bases between them. The CDR3 spans 18 residues. Germline CDR1 is DFQATT and CDR2 is SNEGSKA (reference sequence). This CDR3 is CSASVSLAEGVGSYEQYF. Written as DNA, the CDR3 is TGCAGTGCTTCAGTTTCGCTAGCGGAGGGGGTGGGGTCCTACGAGCAGTACTTC.